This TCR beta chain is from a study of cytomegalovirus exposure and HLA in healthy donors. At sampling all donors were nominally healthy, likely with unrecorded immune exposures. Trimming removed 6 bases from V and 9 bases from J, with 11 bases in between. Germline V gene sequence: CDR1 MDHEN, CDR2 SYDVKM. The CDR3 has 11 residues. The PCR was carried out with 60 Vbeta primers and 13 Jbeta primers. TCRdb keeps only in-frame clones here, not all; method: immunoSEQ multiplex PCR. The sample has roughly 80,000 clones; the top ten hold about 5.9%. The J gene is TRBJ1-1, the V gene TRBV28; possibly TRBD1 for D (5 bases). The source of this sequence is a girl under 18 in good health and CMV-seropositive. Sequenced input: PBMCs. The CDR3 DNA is TGTGCCAGCAGGTCGGGACTAAAAGCTTTCTTT. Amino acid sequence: CASRSGLKAFF.